This record covers a single T cell receptor (beta chain). This sample was included in a study of blood T cell repertoires in COVID-19. Looking at the study overall: Some COVID-19 samples were acute and others convalescent; all came from the United States, Italy and Spain.

V was cut by 1 base and J by 8 bases, with 8 bases left in between. Germline-derived CDR1 and CDR2 are KGHSH and LQKENI. The CDR3 is made up of 12 amino acids. Profiled with immunoSEQ multiplex PCR; TCRdb holds only in-frame clones, not every one. In the table there are more than 65,000 clones, 65% to 80% of which are singletons. This rearrangement joins TRBV18 to TRBJ1-1; D possibly corresponds to TRBD1 (6 bases). This TCR was recovered from a woman older than 75 with active or convalescent COVID-19. The sample taken for sequencing was peripheral blood. CDR3 residues: CASSPQGVEAFF. CDR3 bases: TGTGCCAGCTCACCACAGGGGGTGGAAGCTTTCTTT.